This is a list of T cell receptor beta chains from one sample in a study of blood T cell repertoires in COVID-19. Measured with immunoSEQ multiplex PCR; TCRdb has only the in-frame clones, and not every one. Here the sample spans around 150,000 clones, roughly 79% being singletons. Sequenced input: peripheral blood. The origin of the receptors is a woman of 80 years or more with acute or convalescent COVID-19. CDR3s include the opening cysteine and the closing phenylalanine or tryptophan. A D gene is named only where the DNA matches it firmly. Size values are once, few and many counts, or a class for expanded clones, and some rows have none.

>TRBV6-2/TRBV6-3|TRBD2|TRBJ2-1|.
TGTGCCAGCAGTCCCCGGGGGACTAGCACCTACAATGAGCAGTTCTTC
CASSPRGTSTYNEQFF
>TRBV6-6|.|TRBJ1-3|.
TGTGCCAGCACCCGAACAGGGTCTGGAAACACCATATATTTT
CASTRTGSGNTIYF
>TRBV27|.|TRBJ1-1|.
TGTGCCAGCAGCCCTCGGCCCGCGGAGAGTGAAGCTTTCTTT
CASSPRPAESEAFF
>TRBV14|TRBD2|TRBJ2-2|once
TGTGCCAGCAGCCCCCCTAGCGGACCCACCGGGGAGCTGTTTTTT
CASSPPSGPTGELFF
>TRBV6-2/TRBV6-3|.|TRBJ1-2|.
TGTGCCAGCAGTACCACAGGGATTTATGGCTACACCTTC
CASSTTGIYGYTF
>TRBV18|TRBD1|TRBJ1-1|.
TGTGCCAGCTCACCACGGACAGGGGCCAACATGAACACTGAAGCTTTCTTT
CASSPRTGANMNTEAFF
>TRBV9|.|TRBJ2-1|.
TGTGCCAGCAGCGGAGGGGACTTCTTAGGCTCCTACAATGAGCAGTTCTTC
CASSGGDFLGSYNEQFF
>TRBV30|TRBD1|TRBJ2-7|once
TGTGCCTGGAGTGGGACAGGGGTTATCTCCGAGCAGTACTTC
CAWSGTGVISEQYF
>TRBV6-1|TRBD1|TRBJ2-1|.
TGTGCCAGCAGTGACACCGGGACAGGGTACTACAATGAGCAGTTCTTC
CASSDTGTGYYNEQFF
>TRBV19|TRBD1|TRBJ2-7|few
TGTGCCAGTTCGGACAGGGGGCTCTACGAGCAGTACTTC
CASSDRGLYEQYF
>TRBV9|.|TRBJ2-7|.
TGTGCCAGCAGCGTAGGGAGTAGGTATGGCTACGAGCAGTACTTC
CASSVGSRYGYEQYF
>TRBV19|TRBD2|TRBJ2-7|.
TGTGCCAGTAGTATAGGTGGACTAGCGGGAGGGCCTGAACCCTACGAGCAGTACTTC
CASSIGGLAGGPEPYEQYF
>TRBV6-5|TRBD1|TRBJ2-7|.
TGTGCCAGCAGTTATCTGACAGGGACGCACGAGCAGTACTTC
CASSYLTGTHEQYF
>TRBV5-1|.|TRBJ2-7|.
TGCGCCAGCAGCCAGGGCTACGAGCAGTACTTC
CASSQGYEQYF
>TRBV30|.|TRBJ2-7|.
TGTGCCTGGACCGACAGGCAAGAGCAGTACTTC
CAWTDRQEQYF
>TRBV19|.|TRBJ1-2|.
TGTGCCAGTACTCCTGCAAGGGGCCGCGACTATGGCTACACCTTC
CASTPARGRDYGYTF
>TRBV6-2/TRBV6-3|TRBD1|TRBJ1-4|.
TGTGCCAGCAGCTACTGGAGGGACAGCGAAAAACTGTTTTTT
CASSYWRDSEKLFF
>TRBV5-1|.|TRBJ2-2|.
TGCGCCAGCAGCCCCTCTCGGGGGGCTGGCGGGGAGCTGTTTTTT
CASSPSRGAGGELFF
>TRBV9|TRBD2|TRBJ2-1|.
TGTGCCAGCAGTCAGAGCGGGGGGTACAATGAGCAGTTCTTC
CASSQSGGYNEQFF
>TRBV6-2/TRBV6-3|TRBD1|TRBJ2-7|many
TGTGCCAGCAGTTACTCCGGGACAGCCCGTAACTACTACGAGCAGTACTTC
CASSYSGTARNYYEQYF
>TRBV20-1|.|TRBJ2-7|.
TGCAGTGCCATGGGAGCCTACGAGCAGTACTTC
CSAMGAYEQYF
>TRBV6-5|TRBD1|TRBJ1-3|.
TGTGCCACCCAACAGGGGGCGTCTGGAAACACCATATATTTT
CATQQGASGNTIYF
>TRBV25-1|.|TRBJ2-1|few
TGTGCCAGCAGTGATTCGAGGGACTACAATGAGCAGTTCTTC
CASSDSRDYNEQFF
>TRBV5-1|.|TRBJ1-2|.
TGCGCCAGCAGCTTCCCAGGGACTAACTATGGCTACACCTTC
CASSFPGTNYGYTF
>TRBV27|.|TRBJ1-6|.
TGTGCCAGCAGTTTCCAGGGGCTCTATAATTCACCCCTCCACTTT
CASSFQGLYNSPLHF
>TRBV5-1|TRBD2|TRBJ2-1|.
TGCGCCAGCACGGAGGGAGGGCCATTCGGTGAGCAGTTCTTC
CASTEGGPFGEQFF
>TRBV7-9|TRBD2|TRBJ2-2|.
TGTGCCAGCAGCTCCGTCCGGGGGGTCATAACCGGGGAGCTGTTTTTT
CASSSVRGVITGELFF
>TRBV7-2|.|TRBJ1-3|.
TGTGCCAGCAGCCTTAGCGGGGGGGCTAATGGAAACACCATATATTTT
CASSLSGGANGNTIYF
>TRBV6-4|TRBD1|TRBJ1-2|.
TGTGCCAGCAGTGGGGGACAGGGATCCTATGGCTACACCTTC
CASSGGQGSYGYTF
>TRBV2|.|TRBJ1-4|.
TGTGCCAGCAGTCTTATGACAGTTAGAGAAAAACTGTTTTTT
CASSLMTVREKLFF
>TRBV27|.|TRBJ1-6|.
TGTGCCAGCAGTTTAACTCCAGGACCCCTCCACTTT
CASSLTPGPLHF
>TRBV7-2|TRBD1|TRBJ1-5|.
TGTGCCAGCAGCCCTCGGACAGGGAATCAGCCCCAGCATTTT
CASSPRTGNQPQHF
>TRBV5-1|TRBD1|TRBJ2-1|few
TGCGCCAGCAGCCCCCCGGGACAGGGGGAAACTAGCGGGTTATACAATGAGCAGTTCTTC
CASSPPGQGETSGLYNEQFF
>TRBV11-2|TRBD2|TRBJ2-1|.
TGTGCCAGCAGCCAAAGCGGGAGGGGTAGTAATGAGCAGTTCTTC
CASSQSGRGSNEQFF
>TRBV5-1|.|TRBJ2-1|once
TGCGCCAGCAGCTTGGGACAGGCAGGCTTCGACAATGAGCAGTTCTTC
CASSLGQAGFDNEQFF
>TRBV28|TRBD1|TRBJ2-1|.
TGTGCCAGCAGTTTATTGGACAGGGTAGTGCAGTTCTTC
CASSLLDRVVQFF
>TRBV19|.|TRBJ1-5|.
TGTGCCAGTAAGTCGGCGGTCCCCGGGCAGCCCCAGCATTTT
CASKSAVPGQPQHF
>TRBV9|.|TRBJ2-2|.
TGTGCCAGCAGCGTACGTCCGGTTACTCTATTGGCGAACACCGGGGAGCTGTTTTTT
CASSVRPVTLLANTGELFF
>TRBV2|TRBD1|TRBJ1-2|.
TGTGCCAGCAGAGCACAGGGGGCTAACGGCTACACCTTC
CASRAQGANGYTF
>TRBV4-1|TRBD1|TRBJ1-5|.
TGCGCCAGCAGCGTACCTGGGACAGGGGCCAATCAGCCCCAGCATTTT
CASSVPGTGANQPQHF
>TRBV20-1|TRBD1|TRBJ2-7|.
TGCAGTGCTAGTGGGACAGGGAGCCTCGAGCAGTACTTC
CSASGTGSLEQYF
>TRBV6-5|.|TRBJ1-2|.
TGTGCCAGCAGTTACGTGCGAGGGCACTATGGCTACACCTTC
CASSYVRGHYGYTF
>TRBV11-1|.|TRBJ1-1|.
TGTGCCAGCAGCTTACAGTCTGAAGCTTTCTTT
CASSLQSEAFF
>TRBV5-1|TRBD1|TRBJ1-1|.
TGCGCCAGCAGCTTGTTTGAAGGGGGCTCTGAAGCTTTCTTT
CASSLFEGGSEAFF
>TRBV11-3|.|TRBJ2-1|once
TGTGCCAGCAGCTTGCGGCAGTACAATGAGCAGTTCTTC
CASSLRQYNEQFF